The rows below give T cell receptor beta chains drawn from one sample of a study of Graves' ophthalmopathy and Graves' hyperthyroidism. From the multiplex PCR reads, TCRdb called clonotypes with MiXCR, one entry per CDR3 protein. Among approximately 700,000 distinct CDR3 sequences listed, 35% to 45% were seen once. Sequenced material: peripheral blood. All receptors derive from an adult man with Graves' ophthalmopathy. Each CDR3 is given with its conserved first and last residue. The order of the fields is D gene, J gene, clone size, V gene, CDR3 protein, CDR3 DNA. A D gene is named only where the DNA matches it firmly. A clone size is listed for some rows: how often the clone was seen (once, few, many), or a class if it is expanded.

-,TRBJ2-3,-,TRBV10-2,CATMDGLGDTQYF,TGTGCCACCATGGACGGCCTGGGGGATACGCAGTATTTT
-,TRBJ1-1,many,TRBV10-3,CAIRRQREAFF,TGTGCCATCAGGAGGCAGCGAGAAGCTTTCTTT
-,TRBJ2-2,-,TRBV4-2,CASSQPAKNTGELFF,TGTGCCAGCAGCCAACCCGCAAAGAACACCGGGGAGCTGTTTTTT
TRBD2,TRBJ2-7,-,TRBV10-3,CAIRPLADSYEQYF,TGTGCCATCAGGCCTCTAGCGGACTCCTACGAGCAGTACTTC
TRBD2,TRBJ2-5,once,TRBV25-1,CASTLAGLETQYF,TGTGCCAGCACCTTAGCGGGTTTGGAGACCCAGTACTTC
TRBD1,TRBJ1-4,-,TRBV25-1,CASSADRATNEKLFF,TGTGCCAGCAGTGCTGACAGGGCGACTAATGAAAAACTGTTTTTT
-,TRBJ1-5,few,TRBV19,CASSIAMRISNQPQHF,TGTGCCAGTAGTATAGCTATGAGGATTAGCAATCAGCCCCAGCATTTT
-,TRBJ1-4,-,TRBV9,CASSSGTLAEKLFF,TGTGCCAGCAGCTCCGGGACGCTGGCTGAAAAACTGTTTTTT
-,TRBJ1-2,-,TRBV25-1,CASSESGSQNYGYTF,TGTGCCAGCAGTGAATCGGGGAGTCAGAACTATGGCTACACCTTC
TRBD1,TRBJ1-2,many,TRBV13,CASSLGLGTDYGYTF,TGTGCCAGCAGCTTAGGCCTTGGGACAGACTATGGCTACACCTTC
-,TRBJ1-1,-,TRBV2,CASSGQAGPNRMNTEAFF,TGTGCCAGCAGTGGTCAGGCAGGGCCGAACCGTATGAACACTGAAGCTTTCTTT
-,TRBJ1-5,many,TRBV6-6,CASSYSAGLNQPQHF,TGTGCCAGCAGTTACTCGGCAGGGCTCAATCAGCCCCAGCATTTT
-,TRBJ2-2,few,TRBV9,CASSQDGSNGELFF,TGTGCCAGCAGCCAAGATGGGTCGAACGGGGAGCTGTTTTTT
-,TRBJ1-6,-,TRBV18,CASSPGRIGSPLHF,TGTGCCAGCTCACCAGGCAGAATAGGCTCACCCCTCCACTTT
TRBD1,TRBJ2-7,once,TRBV25-1,CASSPRDRGPEQYF,TGTGCCAGCTCGCCCCGGGACAGGGGGCCCGAGCAGTACTTC
-,TRBJ2-2,-,TRBV5-6,CASSSAPQNTGELFF,TGTGCCAGCAGCTCTGCCCCCCAAAACACCGGGGAGCTGTTTTTT
-,TRBJ2-1,-,TRBV24-1,CATSDLLGTGEQFF,TGTGCCACCAGTGATTTACTCGGGACGGGTGAGCAGTTCTTC
-,TRBJ1-4,few,TRBV10-3,CASSEQGRSGGGLFF,TGTGCCAGCAGTGAACAAGGCCGGTCTGGGGGGGGACTGTTTTTT
-,TRBJ2-7,many,TRBV4-3,CASSQEGGAYEQYF,TGCGCCAGCAGCCAAGAAGGGGGGGCCTACGAGCAGTACTTC
TRBD1,TRBJ2-7,many,TRBV2,CASSVTGYEQYF,TGTGCCAGCAGTGTGACAGGGTACGAGCAGTACTTC
TRBD2,TRBJ2-7,many,TRBV7-8,CASSTRLAARYEQYF,TGTGCCAGCAGCACCCGACTAGCGGCGCGCTACGAGCAGTACTTC
-,TRBJ2-7,-,TRBV6-1,CASSFIGSYEQYF,TGTGCCAGCAGTTTCATAGGTTCCTACGAGCAGTACTTC
TRBD1,TRBJ2-5,many,TRBV29-1,CSVNQDRAKKTQYF,TGCAGCGTTAACCAGGACAGGGCTAAGAAGACCCAGTACTTC
-,TRBJ1-1,-,TRBV25-1,CASSEHMRTEAFF,TGTGCCAGCAGTGAACATATGAGGACTGAAGCTTTCTTT
TRBD1,TRBJ1-2,many,TRBV2,CASIGQGIPYGYTF,TGTGCCAGCATTGGACAGGGGATCCCCTATGGCTACACCTTC
-,TRBJ1-2,-,TRBV19,CASSIDRGNYGYTF,TGTGCCAGTAGTATTGATAGGGGGAACTATGGCTACACCTTC
-,TRBJ1-6,many,TRBV2,CASSETGSYNSPLHF,TGTGCCAGCAGTGAGACGGGCTCCTATAATTCACCCCTCCACTTT
-,TRBJ1-2,-,TRBV19,CASSRSTTANYGYTF,TGTGCCAGTAGTAGATCAACGACAGCTAACTATGGCTACACCTTC
-,TRBJ1-5,many,TRBV5-8,CASSLVPSNQPQHF,TGTGCCAGCAGCTTGGTCCCGAGCAATCAGCCCCAGCATTTT
TRBD1,TRBJ1-2,few,TRBV15,CASSIDRAGYGYTF,TGTGCCAGCAGCATAGACAGGGCTGGCTATGGCTACACCTTC